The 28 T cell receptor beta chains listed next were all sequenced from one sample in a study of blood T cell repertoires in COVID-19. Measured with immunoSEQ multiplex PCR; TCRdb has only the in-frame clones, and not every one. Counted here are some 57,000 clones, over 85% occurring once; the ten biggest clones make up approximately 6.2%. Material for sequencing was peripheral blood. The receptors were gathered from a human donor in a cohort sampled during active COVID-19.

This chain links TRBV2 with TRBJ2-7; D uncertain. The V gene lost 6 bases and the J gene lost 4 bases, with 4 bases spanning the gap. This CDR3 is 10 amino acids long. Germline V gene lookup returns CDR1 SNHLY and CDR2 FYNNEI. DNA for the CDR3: TGTGCCAGCAGGAGATACGAGCAGTACTTC. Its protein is CASRRYEQYF.

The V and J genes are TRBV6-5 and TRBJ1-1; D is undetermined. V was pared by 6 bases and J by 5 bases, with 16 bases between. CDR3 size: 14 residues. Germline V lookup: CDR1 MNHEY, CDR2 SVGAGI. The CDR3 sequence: CASRNSGGWTEAFF. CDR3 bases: TGTGCCAGCAGGAATTCAGGAGGTTGGACTGAAGCTTTCTTT.

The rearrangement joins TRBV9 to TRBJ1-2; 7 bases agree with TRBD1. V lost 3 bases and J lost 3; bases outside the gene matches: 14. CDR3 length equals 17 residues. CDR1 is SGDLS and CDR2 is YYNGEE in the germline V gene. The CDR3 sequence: CASSEEGYRGAHYGYTF. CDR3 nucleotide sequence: TGTGCCAGCAGCGAGGAGGGATACAGGGGTGCCCACTATGGCTACACCTTC.

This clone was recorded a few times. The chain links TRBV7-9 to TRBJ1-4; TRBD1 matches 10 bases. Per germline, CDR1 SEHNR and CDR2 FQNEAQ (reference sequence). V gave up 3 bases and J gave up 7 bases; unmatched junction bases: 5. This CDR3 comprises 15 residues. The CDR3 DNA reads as TGTGCCAGCAGCTTTACCGGGACAGGGGTTGAAAAACTGTTTTTT. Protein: CASSFTGTGVEKLFF.

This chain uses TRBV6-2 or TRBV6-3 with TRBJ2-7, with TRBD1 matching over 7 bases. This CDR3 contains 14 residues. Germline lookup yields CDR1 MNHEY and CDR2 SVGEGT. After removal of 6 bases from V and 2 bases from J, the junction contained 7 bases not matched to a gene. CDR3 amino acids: CASSDAGTAYEQYF. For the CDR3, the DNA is TGTGCCAGCAGCGACGCCGGGACAGCCTACGAGCAGTACTTC.

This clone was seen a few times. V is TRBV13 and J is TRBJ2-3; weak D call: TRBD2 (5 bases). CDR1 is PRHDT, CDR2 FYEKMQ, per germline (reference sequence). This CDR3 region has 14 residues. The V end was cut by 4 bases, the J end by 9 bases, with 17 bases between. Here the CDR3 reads CASSSRRSGATQYF. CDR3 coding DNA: TGTGCCAGCAGCTCCCGTAGGAGCGGAGCCACGCAGTATTTT. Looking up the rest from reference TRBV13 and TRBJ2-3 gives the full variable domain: AAGVIQSPRHLIKEKRETATLKCYPIPRHDTVYWYQQGPGQDPQFLISFYEKMQSDKGSIPDRFSAQQFSDYHSELNMSSLELGDSALYFCASSSRRSGATQYFGPGTRLTVL.

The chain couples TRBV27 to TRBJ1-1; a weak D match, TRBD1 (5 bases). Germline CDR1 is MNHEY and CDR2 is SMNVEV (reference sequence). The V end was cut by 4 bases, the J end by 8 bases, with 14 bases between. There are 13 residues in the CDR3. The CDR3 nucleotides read TGTGCCAGCAGTTACCGCAGGGAAGGGGAAGCTTTCTTT. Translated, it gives CASSYRREGEAFF.

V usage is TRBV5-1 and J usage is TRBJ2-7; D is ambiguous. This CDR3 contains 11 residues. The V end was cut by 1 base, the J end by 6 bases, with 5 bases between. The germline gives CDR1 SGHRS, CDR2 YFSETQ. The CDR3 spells CASSLSGEQYF. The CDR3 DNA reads TGCGCCAGCAGCTTGTCGGGCGAGCAGTACTTC.

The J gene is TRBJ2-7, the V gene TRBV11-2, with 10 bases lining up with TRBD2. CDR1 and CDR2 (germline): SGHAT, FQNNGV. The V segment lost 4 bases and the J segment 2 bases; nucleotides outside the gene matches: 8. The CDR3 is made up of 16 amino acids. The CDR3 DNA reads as TGTGCCAGCAGCTCTCGGACTAGCGGCGGACCCTACGAGCAGTACTTC. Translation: CASSSRTSGGPYEQYF.

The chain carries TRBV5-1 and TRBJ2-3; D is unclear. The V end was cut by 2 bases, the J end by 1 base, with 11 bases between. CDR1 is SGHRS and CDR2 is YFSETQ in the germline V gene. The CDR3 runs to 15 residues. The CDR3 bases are TGCGCCAGCAGCTTTTTTCAGTTGGGCACAGATACGCAGTATTTT. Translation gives CASSFFQLGTDTQYF.

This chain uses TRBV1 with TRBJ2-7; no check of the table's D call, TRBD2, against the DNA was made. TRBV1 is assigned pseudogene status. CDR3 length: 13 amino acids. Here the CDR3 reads CTSSPSSSYEQYF. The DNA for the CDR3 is TGCACCAGCAGCCCGAGCTCCTCCTACGAGCAGTACTTC.

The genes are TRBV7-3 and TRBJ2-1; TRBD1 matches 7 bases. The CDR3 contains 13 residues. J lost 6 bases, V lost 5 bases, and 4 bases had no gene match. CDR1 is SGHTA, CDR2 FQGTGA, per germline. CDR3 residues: CASSLGTANEQFF. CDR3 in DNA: TGTGCCAGCAGCCTCGGGACAGCCAATGAGCAGTTCTTC. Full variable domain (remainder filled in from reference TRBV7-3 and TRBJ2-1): GAGVSQTPSNKVTEKGKYVELRCDPISGHTALYWYRQSLGQGPEFLIYFQGTGAADDSGLPNDRFFAVRPEGSVSTLKIQRTERGDSAVYLCASSLGTANEQFFGPGTRLTVL.

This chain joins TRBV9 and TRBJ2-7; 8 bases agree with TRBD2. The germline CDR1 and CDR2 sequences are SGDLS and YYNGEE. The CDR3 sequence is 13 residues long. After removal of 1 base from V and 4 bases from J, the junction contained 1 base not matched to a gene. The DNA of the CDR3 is TGTGCCAGCAGCGTATCTAGCGGGTACGAGCAGTACTTC. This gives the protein CASSVSSGYEQYF.

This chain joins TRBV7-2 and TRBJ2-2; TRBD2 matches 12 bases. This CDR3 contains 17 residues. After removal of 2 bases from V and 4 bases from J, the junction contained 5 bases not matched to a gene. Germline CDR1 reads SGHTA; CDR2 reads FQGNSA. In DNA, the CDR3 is TGTGCCAGCAGCTTAAGCGTGACTAGCGGGAGCACCGGGGAGCTGTTTTTT. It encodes CASSLSVTSGSTGELFF.

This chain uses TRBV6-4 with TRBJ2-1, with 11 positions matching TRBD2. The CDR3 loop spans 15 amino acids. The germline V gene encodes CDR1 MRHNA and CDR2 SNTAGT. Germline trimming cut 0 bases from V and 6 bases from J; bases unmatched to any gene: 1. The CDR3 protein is CASSDSSGGANEQFF. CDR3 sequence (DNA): TGTGCCAGCAGTGACTCTAGCGGGGGGGCCAATGAGCAGTTCTTC.

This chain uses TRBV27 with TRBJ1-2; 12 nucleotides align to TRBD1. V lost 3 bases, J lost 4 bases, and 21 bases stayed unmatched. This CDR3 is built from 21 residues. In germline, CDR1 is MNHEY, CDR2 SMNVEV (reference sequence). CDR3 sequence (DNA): TGTGCCAGCAGTTTTGGAGGTACGAGTGCCGGGACAGGGGGCTCCGTCTATGGCTACACCTTC. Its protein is CASSFGGTSAGTGGSVYGYTF.

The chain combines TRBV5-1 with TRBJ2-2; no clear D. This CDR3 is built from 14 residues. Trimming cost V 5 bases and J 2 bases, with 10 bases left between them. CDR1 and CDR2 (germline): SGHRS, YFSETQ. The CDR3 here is CASSSGSNTGELFF. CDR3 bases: TGCGCCAGCAGTTCAGGTTCTAACACCGGGGAGCTGTTTTTT.

The CDR3 nucleotides read TGTGCCAGCAAAAGGGGGGTGGACAGGGGGTACGAGCAGTACTTC. It codes for CASKRGVDRGYEQYF. This rearrangement joins TRBV2 to TRBJ2-7, with 10 nucleotides matching TRBD1. The CDR3 length is 15 residues. The V gene end was trimmed by 7 bases and the J gene end by 4 bases; junction bases not matched to a gene: 10. In germline, CDR1 is SNHLY, CDR2 FYNNEI.

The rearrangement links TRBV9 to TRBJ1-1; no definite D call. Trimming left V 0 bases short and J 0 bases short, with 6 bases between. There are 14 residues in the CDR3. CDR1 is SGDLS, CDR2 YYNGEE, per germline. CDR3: CASSVGHVNTEAFF. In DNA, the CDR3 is TGTGCCAGCAGCGTAGGGCACGTGAACACTGAAGCTTTCTTT.

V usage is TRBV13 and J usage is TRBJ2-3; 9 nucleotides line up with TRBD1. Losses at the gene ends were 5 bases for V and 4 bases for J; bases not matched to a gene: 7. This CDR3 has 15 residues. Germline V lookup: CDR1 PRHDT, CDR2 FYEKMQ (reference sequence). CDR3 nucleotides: TGTGCCAGCAGCCCGGGACAGGGAAGGGCAGATACGCAGTATTTT. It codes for CASSPGQGRADTQYF.

The CDR3 DNA is TGTGCCAGCAGCTCCTTGGCGGGGGCGAACACCGGGGAGCTGTTTTTT. This gives the protein CASSSLAGANTGELFF. This chain uses TRBV7-2 with TRBJ2-2; 7 bases are a match to TRBD2. The CDR3 length is 16 residues. Germline lookup yields CDR1 SGHTA and CDR2 FQGNSA. V was pared by 4 bases and J by 0 bases, with 5 bases of the junction left unmatched.

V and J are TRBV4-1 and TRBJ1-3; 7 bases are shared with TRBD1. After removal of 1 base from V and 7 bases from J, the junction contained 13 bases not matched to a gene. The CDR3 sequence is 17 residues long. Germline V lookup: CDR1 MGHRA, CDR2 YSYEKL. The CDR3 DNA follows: TGCGCCAGCAGCCAAGTAATAAATCAGGGGGGCAGGAACACCATATATTTT. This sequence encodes CASSQVINQGGRNTIYF.

CDR3 sequence: CASSQDGGLSSYEQYF. The DNA of the CDR3 is TGCGCCAGCAGCCAAGACGGAGGGCTGAGCTCCTACGAGCAGTACTTC. V gene TRBV4-3 combines with J gene TRBJ2-7, with D possibly being TRBD2 (6 bases). This CDR3 spans 16 amino acids. Germline V lookup: CDR1 LGHNA, CDR2 YSLEER. With 0 bases removed from V and 0 bases from J, the gap between germline ends came to 12 bases.

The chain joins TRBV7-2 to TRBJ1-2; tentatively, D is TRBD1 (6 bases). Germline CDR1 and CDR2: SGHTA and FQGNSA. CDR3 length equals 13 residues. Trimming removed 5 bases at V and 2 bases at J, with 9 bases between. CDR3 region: CASSQDRNYGYTF. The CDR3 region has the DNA TGTGCCAGCAGCCAAGACAGGAACTATGGCTACACCTTC.

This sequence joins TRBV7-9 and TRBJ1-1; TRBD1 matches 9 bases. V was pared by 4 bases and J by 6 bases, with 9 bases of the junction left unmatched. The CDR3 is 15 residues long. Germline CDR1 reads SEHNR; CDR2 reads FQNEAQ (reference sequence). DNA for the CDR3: TGTGCCAGCAGCTCCCCCGGGACAGGGAGGGCTGAAGCTTTCTTT. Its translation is CASSSPGTGRAEAFF.

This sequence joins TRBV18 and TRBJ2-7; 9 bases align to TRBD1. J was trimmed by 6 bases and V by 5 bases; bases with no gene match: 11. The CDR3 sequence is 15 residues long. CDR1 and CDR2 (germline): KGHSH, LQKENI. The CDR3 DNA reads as TGTGCCAGCTCAACAATGACAGGGGGGCACGCCGAGCAGTACTTC. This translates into CASSTMTGGHAEQYF.

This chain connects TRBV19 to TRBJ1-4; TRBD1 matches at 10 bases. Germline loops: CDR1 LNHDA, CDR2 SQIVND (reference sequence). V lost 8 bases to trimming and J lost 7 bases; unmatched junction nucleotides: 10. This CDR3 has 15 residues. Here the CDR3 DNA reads TGTGCCAGTTGGGGGCAGGGACAGGGGAGTGAAAAACTGTTTTTT. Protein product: CASWGQGQGSEKLFF.

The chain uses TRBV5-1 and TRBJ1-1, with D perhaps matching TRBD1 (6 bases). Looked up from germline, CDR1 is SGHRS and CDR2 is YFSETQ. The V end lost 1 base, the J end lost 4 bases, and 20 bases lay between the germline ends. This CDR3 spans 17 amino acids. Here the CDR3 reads CASSLYTQGVLGTEAFF. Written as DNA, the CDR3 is TGCGCCAGCAGCTTGTATACACAGGGTGTATTGGGCACTGAAGCTTTCTTT.